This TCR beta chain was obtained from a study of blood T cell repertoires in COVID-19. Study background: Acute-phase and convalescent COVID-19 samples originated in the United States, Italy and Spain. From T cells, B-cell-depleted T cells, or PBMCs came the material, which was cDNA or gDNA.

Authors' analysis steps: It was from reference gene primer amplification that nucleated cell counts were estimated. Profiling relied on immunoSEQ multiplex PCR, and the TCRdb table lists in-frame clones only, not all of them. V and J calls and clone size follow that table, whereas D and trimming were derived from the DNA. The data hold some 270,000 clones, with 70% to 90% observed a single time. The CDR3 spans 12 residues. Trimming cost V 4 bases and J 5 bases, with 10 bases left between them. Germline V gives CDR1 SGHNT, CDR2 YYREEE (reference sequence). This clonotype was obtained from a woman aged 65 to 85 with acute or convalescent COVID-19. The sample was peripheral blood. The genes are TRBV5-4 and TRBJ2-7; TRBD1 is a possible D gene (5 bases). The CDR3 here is CASSGATNEQYF. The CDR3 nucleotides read TGTGCCAGCAGCGGGGCAACCAACGAGCAGTACTTC.